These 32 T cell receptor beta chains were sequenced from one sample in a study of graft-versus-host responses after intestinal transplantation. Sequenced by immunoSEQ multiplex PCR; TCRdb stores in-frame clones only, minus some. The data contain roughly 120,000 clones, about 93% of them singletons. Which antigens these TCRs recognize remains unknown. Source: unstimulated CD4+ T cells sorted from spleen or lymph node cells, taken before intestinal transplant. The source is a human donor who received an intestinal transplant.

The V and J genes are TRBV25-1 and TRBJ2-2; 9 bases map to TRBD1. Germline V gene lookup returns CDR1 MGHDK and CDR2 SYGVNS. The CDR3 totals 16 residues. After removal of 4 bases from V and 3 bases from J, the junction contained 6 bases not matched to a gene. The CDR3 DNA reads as TGTGCCAGCAGTGGTTACAGGGGGCGATACACCGGGGAGCTGTTTTTT. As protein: CASSGYRGRYTGELFF.

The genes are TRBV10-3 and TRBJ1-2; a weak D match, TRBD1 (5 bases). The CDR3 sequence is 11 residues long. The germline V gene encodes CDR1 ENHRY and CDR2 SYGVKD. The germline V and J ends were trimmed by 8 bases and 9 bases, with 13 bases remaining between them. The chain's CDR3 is CAILRDVSYTF. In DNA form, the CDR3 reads TGTGCCATCCTACGGGACGTAAGCTACACCTTC.

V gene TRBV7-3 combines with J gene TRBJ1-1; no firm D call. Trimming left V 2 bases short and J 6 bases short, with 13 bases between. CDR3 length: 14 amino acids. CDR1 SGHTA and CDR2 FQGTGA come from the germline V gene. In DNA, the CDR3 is TGTGCCAGCAGCTTACGGGCCGGGCGGGCTGAAGCTTTCTTT. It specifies CASSLRAGRAEAFF.

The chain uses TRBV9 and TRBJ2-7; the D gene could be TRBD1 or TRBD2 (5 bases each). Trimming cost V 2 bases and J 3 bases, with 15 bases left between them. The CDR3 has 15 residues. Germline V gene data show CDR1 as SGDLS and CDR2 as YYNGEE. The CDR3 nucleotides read TGTGCCAGCAGCGTCGGGACCGGTACAAACTACGAGCAGTACTTC. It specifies CASSVGTGTNYEQYF.

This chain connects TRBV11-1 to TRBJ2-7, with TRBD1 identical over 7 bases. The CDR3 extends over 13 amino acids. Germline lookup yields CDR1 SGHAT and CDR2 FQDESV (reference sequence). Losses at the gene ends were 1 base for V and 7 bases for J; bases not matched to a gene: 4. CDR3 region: CASSLGTRGEQYF. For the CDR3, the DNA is TGTGCCAGCAGCTTAGGGACCAGGGGGGAGCAGTACTTC.

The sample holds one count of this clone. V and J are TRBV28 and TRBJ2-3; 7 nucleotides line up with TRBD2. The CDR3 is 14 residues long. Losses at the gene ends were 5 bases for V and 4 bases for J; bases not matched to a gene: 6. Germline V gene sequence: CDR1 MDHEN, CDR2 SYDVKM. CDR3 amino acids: CASSRAAGADTQYF. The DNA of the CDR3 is TGTGCCAGCAGTAGAGCGGCGGGGGCAGATACGCAGTATTTT.

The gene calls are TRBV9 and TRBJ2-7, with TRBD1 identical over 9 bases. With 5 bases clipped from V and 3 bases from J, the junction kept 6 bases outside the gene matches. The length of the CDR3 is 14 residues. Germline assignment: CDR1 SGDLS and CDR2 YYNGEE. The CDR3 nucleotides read TGTGCCAGCAGTCGACCGGGACAGGGCTACGAGCAGTACTTC. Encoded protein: CASSRPGQGYEQYF.

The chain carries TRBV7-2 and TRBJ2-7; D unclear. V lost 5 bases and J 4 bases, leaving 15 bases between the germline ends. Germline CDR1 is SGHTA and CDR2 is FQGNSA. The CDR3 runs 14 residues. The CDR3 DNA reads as TGTGCCAGCAGCCCCCAACGTCGGCTTTACGAGCAGTACTTC. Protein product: CASSPQRRLYEQYF.

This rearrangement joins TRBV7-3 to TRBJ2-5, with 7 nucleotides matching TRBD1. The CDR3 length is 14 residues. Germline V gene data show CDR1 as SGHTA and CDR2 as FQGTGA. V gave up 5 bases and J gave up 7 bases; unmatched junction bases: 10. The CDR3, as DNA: TGTGCCAGCAGCCGCCTGGGACAGTATGCGACCCAGTACTTC. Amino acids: CASSRLGQYATQYF.

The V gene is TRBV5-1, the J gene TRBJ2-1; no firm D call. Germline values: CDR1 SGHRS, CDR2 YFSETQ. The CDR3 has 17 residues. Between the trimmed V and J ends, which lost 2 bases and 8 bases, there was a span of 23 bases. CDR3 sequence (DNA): TGCGCCAGCAGCTTCTTGGCGGCGGCCCCTTCCACGTATGAGCAGTTCTTC. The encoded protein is CASSFLAAAPSTYEQFF.

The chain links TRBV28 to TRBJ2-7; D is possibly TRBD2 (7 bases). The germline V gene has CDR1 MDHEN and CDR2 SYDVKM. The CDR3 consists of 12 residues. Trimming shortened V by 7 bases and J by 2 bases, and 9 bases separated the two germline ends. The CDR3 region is CASNGGPYEQYF. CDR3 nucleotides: TGTGCCAGCAACGGGGGGCCCTACGAGCAGTACTTC.

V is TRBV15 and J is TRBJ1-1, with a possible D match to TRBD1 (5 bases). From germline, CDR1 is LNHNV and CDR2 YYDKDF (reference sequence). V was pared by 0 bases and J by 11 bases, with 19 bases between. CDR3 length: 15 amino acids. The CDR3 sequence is CATSRDPGDSPGAFF. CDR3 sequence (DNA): TGTGCCACCAGCAGAGATCCGGGAGACAGCCCTGGGGCTTTCTTT.

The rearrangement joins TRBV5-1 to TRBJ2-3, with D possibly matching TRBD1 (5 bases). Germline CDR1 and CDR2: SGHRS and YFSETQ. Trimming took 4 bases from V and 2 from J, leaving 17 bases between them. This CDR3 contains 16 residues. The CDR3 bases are TGCGCCAGCAGCCAGAATGGGCTAGGGGTCACAGATACGCAGTATTTT. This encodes CASSQNGLGVTDTQYF. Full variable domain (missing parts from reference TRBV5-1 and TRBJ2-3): KAGVTQTPRYLIKTRGQQVTLSCSPISGHRSVSWYQQTPGQGLQFLFEYFSETQRNKGNFPGRFSGRQFSNSRSEMNVSTLELGDSALYLCASSQNGLGVTDTQYFGPGTRLTVL.

CDR3 amino acids: CAWKNLVNTEAFF. The CDR3 coding sequence is TGTGCCTGGAAGAACTTGGTGAACACTGAAGCTTTCTTT. V usage is TRBV30 and J usage is TRBJ1-1; D not certain. CDR3 size: 13 residues. V was trimmed by 4 bases and J by 0 bases, leaving 9 bases between them. From germline, CDR1 is GTSNPN and CDR2 SVGIG (reference sequence).

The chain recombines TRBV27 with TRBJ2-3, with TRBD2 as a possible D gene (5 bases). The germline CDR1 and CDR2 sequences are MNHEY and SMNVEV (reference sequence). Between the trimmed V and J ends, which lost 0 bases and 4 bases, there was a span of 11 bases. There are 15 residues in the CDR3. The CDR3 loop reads CASSLSGIGADTQYF. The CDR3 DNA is TGTGCCAGCAGTTTATCGGGGATCGGGGCAGATACGCAGTATTTT.

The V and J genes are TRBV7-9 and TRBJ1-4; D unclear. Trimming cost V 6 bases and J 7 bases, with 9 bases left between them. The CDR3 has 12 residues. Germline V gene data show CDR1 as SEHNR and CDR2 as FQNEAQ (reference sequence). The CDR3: CASSSRIEKLFF. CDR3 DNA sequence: TGTGCCAGCAGTTCCAGGATTGAAAAACTGTTTTTT.

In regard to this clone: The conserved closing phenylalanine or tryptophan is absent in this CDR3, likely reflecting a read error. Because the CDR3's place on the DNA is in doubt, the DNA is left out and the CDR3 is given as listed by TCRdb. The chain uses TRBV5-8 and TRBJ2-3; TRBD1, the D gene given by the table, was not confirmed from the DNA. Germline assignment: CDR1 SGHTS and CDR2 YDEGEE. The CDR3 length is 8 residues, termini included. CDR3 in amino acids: CASSLGVV.

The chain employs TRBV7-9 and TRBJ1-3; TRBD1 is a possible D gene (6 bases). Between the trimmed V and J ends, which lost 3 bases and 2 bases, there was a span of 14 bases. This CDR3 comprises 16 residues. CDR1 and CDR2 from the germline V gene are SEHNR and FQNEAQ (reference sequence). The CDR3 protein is CASSLTGREPGNTIYF. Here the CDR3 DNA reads TGTGCCAGCAGCTTGACAGGAAGAGAGCCTGGAAACACCATATATTTT.

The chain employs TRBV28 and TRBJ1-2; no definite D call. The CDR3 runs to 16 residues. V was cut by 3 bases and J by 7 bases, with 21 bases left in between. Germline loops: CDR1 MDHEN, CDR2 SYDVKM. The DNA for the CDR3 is TGTGCCAGCAGTTTTAGACCTGGGGTCAGAAGAGGTGGCTACACCTTC. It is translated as CASSFRPGVRRGGYTF.

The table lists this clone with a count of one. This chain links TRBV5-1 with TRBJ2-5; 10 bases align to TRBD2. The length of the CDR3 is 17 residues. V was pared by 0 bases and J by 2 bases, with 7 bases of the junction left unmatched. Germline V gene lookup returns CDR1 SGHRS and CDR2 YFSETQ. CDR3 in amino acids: CASSLAMGLARQETQYF. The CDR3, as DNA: TGCGCCAGCAGCTTGGCCATGGGACTAGCGCGACAAGAGACCCAGTACTTC. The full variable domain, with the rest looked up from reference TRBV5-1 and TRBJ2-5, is KAGVTQTPRYLIKTRGQQVTLSCSPISGHRSVSWYQQTPGQGLQFLFEYFSETQRNKGNFPGRFSGRQFSNSRSEMNVSTLELGDSALYLCASSLAMGLARQETQYFGPGTRLLVL.

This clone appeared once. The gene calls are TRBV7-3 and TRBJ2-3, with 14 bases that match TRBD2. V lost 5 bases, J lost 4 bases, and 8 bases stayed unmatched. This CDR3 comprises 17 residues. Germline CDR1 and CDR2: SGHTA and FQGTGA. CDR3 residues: CASSGEGLAGDADTQYF. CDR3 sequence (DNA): TGTGCCAGCAGCGGGGAGGGACTAGCGGGAGATGCAGATACGCAGTATTTT.

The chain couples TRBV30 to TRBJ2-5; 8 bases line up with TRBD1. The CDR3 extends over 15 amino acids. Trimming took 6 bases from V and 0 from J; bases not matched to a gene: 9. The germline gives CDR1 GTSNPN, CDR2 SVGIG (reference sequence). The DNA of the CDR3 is TGTGCCTGTATGGTGACAGGGGCGTACCAAGAGACCCAGTACTTC. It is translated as CACMVTGAYQETQYF. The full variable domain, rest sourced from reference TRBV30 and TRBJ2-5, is SQTIHQWPATLVQPVGSPLSLECTVEGTSNPNLYWYRQAAGRGLQLLFYSVGIGQISSEVPQNLSASRPQDRQFILSSKKLLLSDSGFYLCACMVTGAYQETQYFGPGTRLLVL.

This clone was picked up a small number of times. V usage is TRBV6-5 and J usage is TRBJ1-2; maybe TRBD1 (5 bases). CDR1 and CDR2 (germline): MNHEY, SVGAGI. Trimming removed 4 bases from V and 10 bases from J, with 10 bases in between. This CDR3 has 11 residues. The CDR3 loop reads CASSFPTAYTF. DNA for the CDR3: TGTGCCAGCAGTTTCCCGACAGCCTACACCTTC.

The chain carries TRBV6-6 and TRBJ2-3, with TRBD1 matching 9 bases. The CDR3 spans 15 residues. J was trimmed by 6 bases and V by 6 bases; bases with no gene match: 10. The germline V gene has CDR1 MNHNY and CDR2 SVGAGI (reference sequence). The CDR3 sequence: CASRTGQGSWDTQYF. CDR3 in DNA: TGTGCCAGCAGAACGGGACAGGGTAGTTGGGATACGCAGTATTTT.

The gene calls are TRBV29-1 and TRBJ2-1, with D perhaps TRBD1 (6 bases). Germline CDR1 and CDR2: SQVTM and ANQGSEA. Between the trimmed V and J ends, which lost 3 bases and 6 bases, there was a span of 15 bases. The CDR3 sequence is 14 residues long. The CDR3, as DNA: TGCAGCGTTGAGCCCCGACAGGCGTCCAATGAGCAGTTCTTC. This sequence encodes CSVEPRQASNEQFF.

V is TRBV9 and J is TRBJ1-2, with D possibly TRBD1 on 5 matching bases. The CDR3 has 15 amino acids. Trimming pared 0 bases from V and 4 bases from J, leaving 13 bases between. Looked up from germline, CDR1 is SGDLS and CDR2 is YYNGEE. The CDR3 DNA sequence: TGTGCCAGCAGCGTAGGAGGGGCGGCGAGCTATGGCTACACCTTC. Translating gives CASSVGGAASYGYTF. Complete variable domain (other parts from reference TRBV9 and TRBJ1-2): DSGVTQTPKHLITATGQRVTLRCSPRSGDLSVYWYQQSLDQGLQFLIQYYNGEERAKGNILERFSAQQFPDLHSELNLSSLELGDSALYFCASSVGGAASYGYTFGSGTRLTVV.

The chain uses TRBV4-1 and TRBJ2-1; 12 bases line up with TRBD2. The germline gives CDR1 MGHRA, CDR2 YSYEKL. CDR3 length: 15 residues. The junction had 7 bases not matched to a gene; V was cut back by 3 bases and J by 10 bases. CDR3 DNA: TGCGCCAGCAGCCAGCCTAGCGGGAGGGCCGGGGAGCAGTTCTTC. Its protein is CASSQPSGRAGEQFF.

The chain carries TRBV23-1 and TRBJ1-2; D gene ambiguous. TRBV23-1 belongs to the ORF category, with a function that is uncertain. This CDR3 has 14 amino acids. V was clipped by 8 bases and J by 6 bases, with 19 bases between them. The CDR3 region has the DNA TGCGCCAGCGCCCCTTCCAGACCGGTGAATGGCTACACCTTC. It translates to CASAPSRPVNGYTF.

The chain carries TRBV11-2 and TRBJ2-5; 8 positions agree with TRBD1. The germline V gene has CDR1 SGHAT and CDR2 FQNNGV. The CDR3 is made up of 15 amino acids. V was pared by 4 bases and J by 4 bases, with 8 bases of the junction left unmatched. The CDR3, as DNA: TGTGCCAGCAGCTCTTTACCGGGACAGGCAGAGACCCAGTACTTC. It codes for CASSSLPGQAETQYF.

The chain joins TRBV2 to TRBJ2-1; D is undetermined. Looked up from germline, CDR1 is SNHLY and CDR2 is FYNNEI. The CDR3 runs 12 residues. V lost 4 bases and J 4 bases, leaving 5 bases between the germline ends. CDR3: CASSVPYNEQFF. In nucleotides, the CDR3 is TGTGCCAGCAGTGTTCCTTACAATGAGCAGTTCTTC.

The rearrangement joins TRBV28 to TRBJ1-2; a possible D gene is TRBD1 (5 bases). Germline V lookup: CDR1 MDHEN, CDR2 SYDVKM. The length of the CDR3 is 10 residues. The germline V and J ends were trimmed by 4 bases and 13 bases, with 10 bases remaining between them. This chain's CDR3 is CASSSGTCTF. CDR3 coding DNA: TGTGCCAGCAGTTCCGGGACCTGCACCTTC.

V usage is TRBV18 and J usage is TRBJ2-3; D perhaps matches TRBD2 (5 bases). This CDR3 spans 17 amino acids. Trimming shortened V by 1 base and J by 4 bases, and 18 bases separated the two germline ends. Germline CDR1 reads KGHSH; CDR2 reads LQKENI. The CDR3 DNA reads TGTGCCAGCTCACCACAGGGCAGCCTCGAGGGCCCAGATACGCAGTATTTT. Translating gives CASSPQGSLEGPDTQYF.